A single sample is the source of the 27 T cell receptor beta chains below, sequenced in a study of T cell responses to AZD1222 COVID-19 vaccine. Clones were read by immunoSEQ multiplex PCR, and TCRdb kept only the in-frame ones, dropping some. The sample holds around 100,000 clones, about 93% seen once. The specimen comprised peripheral blood, sampled on day 0 of AZD1222 vaccination. The receptors were gathered from an adult in good health.

The chain links TRBV9 to TRBJ1-4, with 7 bases identical to TRBD1. The CDR3 consists of 15 residues. Trimming took 4 bases from V and 5 from J; bases not matched to a gene: 8. Germline assignment: CDR1 SGDLS and CDR2 YYNGEE. CDR3 DNA: TGTGCCAGCAGCTCCAGGGGGGGTCGGAATGAAAAACTGTTTTTT. Translating gives CASSSRGGRNEKLFF.

The genes are TRBV10-3 and TRBJ2-7; weak D call: TRBD1 (6 bases). The CDR3 is made up of 14 amino acids. In germline, CDR1 is ENHRY, CDR2 SYGVKD. The V and J ends lost 0 bases and 2 bases respectively, with 8 bases between them. The CDR3 region is CAISESGQTYEQYF. In DNA, the CDR3 is TGTGCCATCAGTGAGTCTGGACAGACCTACGAGCAGTACTTC.

The genes are TRBV5-4 and TRBJ1-6, with D tentatively TRBD1 (5 bases). The germline V gene encodes CDR1 SGHNT and CDR2 YYREEE (reference sequence). There are 15 residues in the CDR3. Trimming removed 0 bases from V and 10 bases from J, with 14 bases in between. The CDR3 DNA reads TGTGCCAGCAGCTTGGACAGGACAAGCGGGTCACCCCTCCACTTT. This encodes CASSLDRTSGSPLHF.

The chain joins TRBV5-1 to TRBJ2-2; D unresolved. The CDR3 extends over 12 amino acids. Trimming left V 1 base short and J 2 bases short, with 0 bases between. Germline V gene lookup returns CDR1 SGHRS and CDR2 YFSETQ. The CDR3 coding sequence is TGCGCCAGCAGCTTGAACACCGGGGAGCTGTTTTTT. It is translated as CASSLNTGELFF.

The V and J genes are TRBV28 and TRBJ1-5; 9 bases fit TRBD1. The trim removed 7 bases at V and 6 bases at J, leaving 10 bases unmatched. This CDR3 spans 15 amino acids. Germline lookup yields CDR1 MDHEN and CDR2 SYDVKM. The CDR3 reads CASIPGQGHSQPQHF. Written as DNA, the CDR3 is TGTGCCAGCATACCGGGACAGGGCCATTCTCAGCCCCAGCATTTT.

CDR3 loop: CASSLEAKPNTEAFF. Here the CDR3 DNA reads TGCGCCAGCAGCTTGGAGGCGAAGCCGAACACTGAAGCTTTCTTT. This chain joins TRBV5-1 and TRBJ1-1; no firm D call. Germline V gene lookup returns CDR1 SGHRS and CDR2 YFSETQ. The CDR3 runs 15 residues. Trimming took 0 bases from V and 1 from J, leaving 10 bases between them. The variable domain in full, completed from reference TRBV5-1 and TRBJ1-1, reads KAGVTQTPRYLIKTRGQQVTLSCSPISGHRSVSWYQQTPGQGLQFLFEYFSETQRNKGNFPGRFSGRQFSNSRSEMNVSTLELGDSALYLCASSLEAKPNTEAFFGQGTRLTVV.

This sequence joins TRBV6-1 and TRBJ1-2; D is unresolved. The CDR3 length is 15 residues. CDR1 and CDR2 from the germline V gene are MNHNS and SASEGT. The ends were cut back, 1 base at V and 1 base at J, with 10 bases in the middle. CDR3 sequence (DNA): TGTGCCAGCAGTGAAGAAGTCGGTATTAACTATGGCTACACCTTC. This translates into CASSEEVGINYGYTF.

J is TRBJ2-3 and V is TRBV5-4; 14 bases line up with TRBD2. CDR3 length equals 17 residues. V was pared by 0 bases and J by 3 bases, with 3 bases of the junction left unmatched. CDR1 is SGHNT and CDR2 is YYREEE in the germline V gene (reference sequence). The CDR3 loop is CASSLGTSGRWTDTQYF. CDR3 nucleotide sequence: TGTGCCAGCAGCTTGGGGACTAGCGGGAGGTGGACAGATACGCAGTATTTT. Using reference TRBV5-4 and TRBJ2-3 for the parts outside the CDR3, the full variable domain is ETGVTQSPTHLIKTRGQQVTLRCSSQSGHNTVSWYQQALGQGPQFIFQYYREEENGRGNFPPRFSGLQFPNYSSELNVNALELDDSALYLCASSLGTSGRWTDTQYFGPGTRLTVL.

V usage is TRBV7-2 and J usage is TRBJ1-6, with D perhaps matching TRBD1 (5 bases). The CDR3 is 15 amino acids. Germline CDR1 and CDR2: SGHTA and FQGNSA. Trimming took off 1 base at V and 10 bases at J, with 14 bases between the two ends. CDR3 residues: CASSLEAYWGSPLHF. The CDR3 DNA sequence: TGTGCCAGCAGCTTAGAGGCATACTGGGGGTCACCCCTCCACTTT. The entire variable domain, with the rest obtained from reference TRBV7-2 and TRBJ1-6, is as follows: GAGVSQSPSNKVTEKGKDVELRCDPISGHTALYWYRQSLGQGLEFLIYFQGNSAPDKSGLPSDRFSAERTGGSVSTLTIQRTQQEDSAVYLCASSLEAYWGSPLHFGNGTRLTVT.

The J gene is TRBJ2-6, the V gene TRBV29-1, with TRBD2 as a possible D gene (5 bases). CDR1 is SQVTM and CDR2 is ANQGSEA in the germline V gene. The V end lost 5 bases, the J end lost 3 bases, and 20 bases lay between the germline ends. The length of the CDR3 is 17 residues. The chain's CDR3 is CSVRTRPRGGGANVLTF. The CDR3 region has the DNA TGCAGCGTTCGCACCAGGCCTCGAGGAGGTGGGGCCAACGTCCTGACTTTC.

The V and J genes are TRBV4-2 and TRBJ1-5; D is ambiguous. In germline, CDR1 is LGHNA, CDR2 YNFKEQ. The CDR3 consists of 15 residues. Trimming left V 0 bases short and J 6 bases short, with 12 bases between. The CDR3 region is CASSQDLETSQPQHF. CDR3 sequence (DNA): TGTGCCAGCAGCCAAGATCTAGAGACGAGTCAGCCCCAGCATTTT.

The V gene is TRBV19, the J gene TRBJ2-7; 8 bases fit TRBD1. Germline V CDR1 and CDR2: LNHDA, SQIVND (reference sequence). The V and J ends lost 3 bases and 1 base, in that order; junction bases with no gene match: 2. The CDR3 contains 14 residues. The CDR3 protein is CASSMRDRSYEQYF. CDR3 nucleotide sequence: TGTGCCAGTAGTATGCGGGACAGGTCCTACGAGCAGTACTTC. Combining the CDR3 with reference TRBV19 and TRBJ2-7 gives the whole variable domain DGGITQSPKYLFRKEGQNVTLSCEQNLNHDAMYWYRQDPGQGLRLIYYSQIVNDFQKGDIAEGYSVSREKKESFPLTVTSAQKNPTAFYLCASSMRDRSYEQYFGPGTRLTVT.

The chain carries TRBV21-1 and TRBJ2-5; the D call in the table, TRBD1, was not verified against the DNA. TRBV21-1 is a listed pseudogene. The CDR3 runs 17 residues. In DNA form, the CDR3 reads TGTGCCAGCAGCAACGGTGCGGGACAGGGTAGGCGGGAGACCCAGTACTTC. This codes for CASSNGAGQGRRETQYF.

This chain joins TRBV27 and TRBJ2-7, with TRBD2 matching 7 bases. Trimming took 4 bases from V and 4 from J; bases not matched to a gene: 16. The CDR3 consists of 17 residues. CDR1 and CDR2 from the germline V gene are MNHEY and SMNVEV (reference sequence). CDR3 sequence reads: CASSSRIQDTGGYEQYF. The DNA of the CDR3 is TGTGCCAGCAGTTCTCGAATACAGGACACCGGGGGGTACGAGCAGTACTTC.

The gene calls are TRBV6-2 or TRBV6-3 and TRBJ1-5; D unclear. The ends were cut back, 8 bases at V and 0 bases at J, with 8 bases in the middle. Germline V gene lookup returns CDR1 MNHEY and CDR2 SVGEGT. The CDR3 totals 13 residues. For the CDR3, the DNA is TGTGCCAGCGGCCCCCGTAGCAATCAGCCCCAGCATTTT. Its protein product is CASGPRSNQPQHF.

This clone is labeled medium-sized. The J gene is TRBJ2-1, the V gene TRBV7-2, with TRBD2 as a possible D gene (5 bases). CDR1 is SGHTA and CDR2 is FQGNSA in the germline V gene. V dropped 2 bases and J dropped 0 bases, with 11 bases sitting between them. The CDR3 loop spans 16 amino acids. CDR3 coding DNA: TGTGCCAGCAGCTTATTATCGGGGATCTCCTACAATGAGCAGTTCTTC. It yields the protein CASSLLSGISYNEQFF.

The CDR3 nucleotides are TGTGCCAGCAGTTACGGCGGGAGTAGGGAAGAGACCCAGTACTTC. It encodes CASSYGGSREETQYF. The chain is built from TRBV6-5 and TRBJ2-5, with 7 bases fitting TRBD2. This CDR3 is built from 15 residues. CDR1 and CDR2 (germline): MNHEY, SVGAGI. Trimming cost V 2 bases and J 3 bases; bases outside gene matches: 6.

The rearrangement uses TRBV27 and TRBJ2-1, with D possibly TRBD2 on 5 matching bases. Germline V gives CDR1 MNHEY, CDR2 SMNVEV (reference sequence). With 4 bases removed from V and 10 bases from J, the gap between germline ends came to 11 bases. The CDR3 extends over 12 amino acids. The CDR3 here is CASSSAGVEQFF. CDR3 in DNA: TGTGCCAGCAGTTCGGCCGGGGTGGAGCAGTTCTTC.

The chain recombines TRBV5-1 with TRBJ1-2, with D unclear. Germline V gives CDR1 SGHRS, CDR2 YFSETQ. The CDR3 has 13 amino acids. The V end lost 6 bases, the J end lost 6 bases, and 15 bases lay between the germline ends. This CDR3 is CASNLTPLHGYTF. The CDR3 DNA reads TGCGCCAGCAATCTCACACCGTTGCATGGCTACACCTTC.

The chain has TRBV9 and TRBJ2-1; no firm D call. Germline assignment: CDR1 SGDLS and CDR2 YYNGEE. The V end lost 0 bases, the J end lost 1 base, and 8 bases lay between the germline ends. The CDR3 contains 15 residues. CDR3 amino acids: CASSVVAVSYNEQFF. DNA for the CDR3: TGTGCCAGCAGCGTAGTTGCGGTTTCCTACAATGAGCAGTTCTTC.

The chain combines TRBV19 with TRBJ1-6; D not certain. The CDR3 sequence is 13 residues long. Germline assignment: CDR1 LNHDA and CDR2 SQIVND (reference sequence). The V and J ends lost 6 bases and 5 bases respectively, with 8 bases between them. CDR3 sequence reads: CASRTLNNSPLHF. DNA for the CDR3: TGTGCCAGTAGGACCCTTAATAATTCACCCCTCCACTTT.

The J gene is TRBJ2-1, the V gene TRBV4-2; perhaps TRBD2 as D (6 bases). The germline CDR1 and CDR2 sequences are LGHNA and YNFKEQ. Trimming took off 1 base at V and 5 bases at J, with 9 bases between the two ends. This CDR3 contains 14 residues. The CDR3 nucleotides read TGTGCCAGCAGCCAAGTCACGGGAGACAATGAGCAGTTCTTC. Protein product: CASSQVTGDNEQFF.

The gene calls are TRBV23-1 and TRBJ1-6; 10 nucleotides align to TRBD1. TRBV23-1 is an ORF; its function is uncertain. The CDR3 has 18 residues. V dropped 0 bases and J dropped 5; count of bases not matched to a gene: 7. The CDR3 loop is CASSQSFLGQGNNSPLHF. As DNA, the CDR3 is TGCGCCAGCAGTCAATCGTTTTTGGGACAGGGGAATAATTCACCCCTCCACTTT.

The chain combines TRBV3-1 (or the pseudogene TRBV3-2) with TRBJ2-7; 8 nucleotides align to TRBD2. The CDR3 sequence is 16 residues long. Germline values: CDR1 LGHDT, CDR2 YNNKEL (reference sequence). V was clipped by 1 base and J by 7 bases; unmatched bases: 12. The DNA of the CDR3 is TGTGCCAGCAGCCAAGCTTGGACTAGCCCTAGGAGGGAGCAGTACTTC. Protein sequence: CASSQAWTSPRREQYF.

V gene TRBV4-2 combines with J gene TRBJ2-7; tentative D call: TRBD1 (5 bases). The CDR3 length is 16 residues. V was cut by 0 bases and J by 0 bases, with 12 bases left in between. CDR1 is LGHNA, CDR2 YNFKEQ, per germline. This CDR3 is CASSQELDSSSYEQYF. The CDR3 region has the DNA TGTGCCAGCAGCCAAGAATTAGACAGCAGCTCCTACGAGCAGTACTTC.

This CDR3 is CASSLYGTSGRTDTQYF. The CDR3 DNA follows: TGTGCCAGCAGCTTGTACGGAACTAGCGGGAGAACAGATACGCAGTATTTT. The J gene is TRBJ2-3, the V gene TRBV5-6, with 11 bases identical to TRBD2. Trimming cost V 1 base and J 3 bases; bases outside gene matches: 7. Germline lookup yields CDR1 SGHDT and CDR2 YYEEEE. CDR3 length: 17 residues.

This clone was observed once. The chain recombines TRBV28 with TRBJ1-5; 11 nucleotides line up with TRBD1. Germline CDR1 and CDR2: MDHEN and SYDVKM. V shed 6 bases, J shed 15 bases, and the junction held 13 bases outside the gene matches. This CDR3 contains 14 residues. CDR3 amino acids: CASSAADRGPRAHF. The CDR3 DNA reads TGTGCCAGCAGCGCCGCGGACAGGGGGCCCCGAGCGCATTTT.